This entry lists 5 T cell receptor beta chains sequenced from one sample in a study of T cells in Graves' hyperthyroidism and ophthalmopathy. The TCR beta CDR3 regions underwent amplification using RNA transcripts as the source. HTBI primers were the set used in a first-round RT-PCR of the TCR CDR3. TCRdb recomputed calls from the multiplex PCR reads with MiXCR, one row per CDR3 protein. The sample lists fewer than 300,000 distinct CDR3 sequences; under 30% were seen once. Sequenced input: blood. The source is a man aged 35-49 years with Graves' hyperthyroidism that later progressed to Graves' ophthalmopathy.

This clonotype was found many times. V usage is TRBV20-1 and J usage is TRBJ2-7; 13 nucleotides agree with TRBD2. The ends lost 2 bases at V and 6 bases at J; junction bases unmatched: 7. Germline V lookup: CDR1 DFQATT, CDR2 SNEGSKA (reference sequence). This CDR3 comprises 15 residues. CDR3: CSARPRLAGGIEQYF. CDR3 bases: TGCAGTGCTAGACCCCGACTAGCGGGAGGTATCGAGCAGTACTTC.

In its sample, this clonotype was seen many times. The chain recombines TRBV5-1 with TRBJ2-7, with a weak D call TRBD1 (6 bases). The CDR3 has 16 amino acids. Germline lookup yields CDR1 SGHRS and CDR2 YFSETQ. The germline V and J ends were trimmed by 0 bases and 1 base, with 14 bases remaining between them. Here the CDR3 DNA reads TGCGCCAGCAGCTTGGAACAGTTAGGGGGTTCCTACGAGCAGTACTTC. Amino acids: CASSLEQLGGSYEQYF. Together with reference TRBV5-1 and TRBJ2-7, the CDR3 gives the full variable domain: KAGVTQTPRYLIKTRGQQVTLSCSPISGHRSVSWYQQTPGQGLQFLFEYFSETQRNKGNFPGRFSGRQFSNSRSEMNVSTLELGDSALYLCASSLEQLGGSYEQYFGPGTRLTVT.

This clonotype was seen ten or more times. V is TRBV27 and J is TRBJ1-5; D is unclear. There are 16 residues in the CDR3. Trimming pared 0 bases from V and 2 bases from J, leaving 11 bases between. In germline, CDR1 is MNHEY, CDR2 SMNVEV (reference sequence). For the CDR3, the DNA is TGTGCCAGCAGTTTATCTCGTGTCGGAGGCAATCAGCCCCAGCATTTT. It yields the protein CASSLSRVGGNQPQHF.

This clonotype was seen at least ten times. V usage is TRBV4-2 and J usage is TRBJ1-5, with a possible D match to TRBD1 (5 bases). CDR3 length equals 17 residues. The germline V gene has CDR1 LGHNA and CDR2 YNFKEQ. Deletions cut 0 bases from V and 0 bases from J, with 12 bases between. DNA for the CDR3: TGTGCCAGCAGCCAAGATTGGGACGCCCTTAGCAATCAGCCCCAGCATTTT. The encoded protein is CASSQDWDALSNQPQHF.

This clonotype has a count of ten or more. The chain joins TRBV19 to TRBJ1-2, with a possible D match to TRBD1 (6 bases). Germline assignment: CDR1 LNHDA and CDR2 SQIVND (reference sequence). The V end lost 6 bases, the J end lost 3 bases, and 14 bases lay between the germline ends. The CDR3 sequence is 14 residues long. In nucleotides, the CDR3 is TGTGCCAGTAGAGAGGGGACAAGTCACTATGGCTACACCTTC. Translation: CASREGTSHYGYTF.